This T cell receptor beta chain was identified during a study of monozygotic twins with inflammatory bowel disease. Worth noting for this clonotype: What it binds is unknown.

After skipping T cell sorting, the authors isolated total RNA from whole blood. Study-level results: Evidence did not back any single strong signal or clonotype linked to IBD.

The length of the CDR3 is 14 residues. The germline CDR1 and CDR2 sequences are DFQATT and SNEGSKA (reference sequence). Researchers used template switching to add UMIs featuring a 6-nucleotide sample barcode. TCRdb reanalyzed the 5' RACE reads and collapses them to one entry per CDR3 protein, without DNA. The sample's table shows about 200,000 distinct CDR3 sequences. This rearrangement joins TRBV20-1 to TRBJ1-1; TCRdb's D call, TRBD1, is unchecked because there is no DNA. The clonotype comes from a human donor with ulcerative colitis or Crohn's disease, or a healthy co-twin of an affected twin (not recorded which). The sample was blood. The CDR3 loop is CSAEEGRGGTEAFF.